One sample yielded the 21 T cell receptor beta chains listed below, sequenced in a study of circulating CD8 cells and anti-PD-1 response in melanoma. Each library started from 15 ng of total RNA using the QIAseq Immune Repertoire TCR panel. From the reads, TCRdb called clonotypes with MiXCR, one entry per CDR3 protein. The table shows about 1,600 distinct CDR3 sequences, with almost 9.5% occurring only once. Four subsets defined by PD-1 and/or TIGIT were sorted from live CD3+CD8+TCRalphabeta+ cells. Sequencing used CD8+ T cells from PBMCs, obtained at baseline or after one month of anti-PD-1 therapy (not recorded which). The source is a human donor with melanoma.

This clonotype is categorized as medium-sized (0.01 to 0.1%). The chain links TRBV12-5 to TRBJ2-7; 7 nucleotides agree with TRBD1. CDR1 is LGHNT and CDR2 is FRNRAP in the germline V gene. The CDR3 length is 13 residues. Trimming at V came to 3 bases and at J to 5 bases, leaving 4 bases not matched to a gene. The CDR3 DNA is TGTGCTAGTGGTTTTACAGGGGACCACGAGCAGTACTTC. Amino acids: CASGFTGDHEQYF.

This clonotype was counted a few times. This chain joins TRBV20-1 and TRBJ1-2; TRBD1 is a possible D gene (6 bases). V was trimmed by 6 bases and J by 6 bases, leaving 17 bases between them. The CDR3 is made up of 13 amino acids. Germline V lookup: CDR1 DFQATT, CDR2 SNEGSKA (reference sequence). The CDR3 spells CSAYLTQGNGYTF. CDR3 nucleotide sequence: TGCAGTGCGTACCTCACGCAGGGGAATGGCTACACCTTC.

In its sample, this clonotype ranks as large. The J gene is TRBJ2-7, the V gene TRBV5-5; no reliable D call. This CDR3 region has 14 residues. Between the trimmed V and J ends, which lost 0 bases and 5 bases, there was a span of 12 bases. CDR1 and CDR2 from the germline V gene are SGHKS and YYEKEE (reference sequence). The CDR3 is CASSLERRADEQYF. The CDR3 DNA reads TGTGCCAGCAGCTTGGAAAGAAGGGCGGACGAGCAGTACTTC.

By share of the sample, this clonotype is medium-sized. The V call is TRBV12-3 or TRBV12-4, the J call TRBJ2-2, with 7 bases lining up with TRBD1. The CDR3 loop spans 19 amino acids. V was pared by 5 bases and J by 1 base, with 16 bases of the junction left unmatched. The CDR3 region has the DNA TGTGCCAGCAGTCCAAGGGTGGGGACAGAAGACGGGAACACCGGGGAGCTGTTTTTT. The encoded protein is CASSPRVGTEDGNTGELFF.

By share of the sample, this clonotype is large (0.1 to 1%). V and J are TRBV5-4 and TRBJ2-5; possibly TRBD1 or TRBD2 for D (5 bases each). V was pared by 5 bases and J by 3 bases, with 11 bases between. This CDR3 comprises 13 residues. From germline, CDR1 is SGHNT and CDR2 YYREEE (reference sequence). CDR3 coding DNA: TGTGCCAGCAGTTCCGGGACCGAAGAGACCCAGTACTTC. Protein: CASSSGTEETQYF.

By its share, this clonotype is medium-sized (0.01 to 0.1%). V and J are TRBV7-8 and TRBJ2-3; possible D gene TRBD2, 7 bases. CDR1 is SGHVS and CDR2 is FQNEAQ in the germline V gene. The CDR3 is made up of 16 amino acids. Trimming shortened V by 4 bases and J by 1 base, and 15 bases separated the two germline ends. Here the CDR3 reads CASSSVGGPGTDTQYF. In nucleotides, the CDR3 is TGTGCCAGCAGCTCCGTGGGGGGGCCCGGCACAGATACGCAGTATTTT.

Relative to its sample, this clonotype is medium-sized. V and J are TRBV24-1 and TRBJ2-3, with D uncertain. Germline CDR1 reads KGHDR; CDR2 reads SFDVKD. The CDR3 is 12 residues long. V was shortened by 3 bases and J by 2 bases, with 2 bases between the two germline ends. In DNA, the CDR3 is TGTGCCACCAGTGATACCACAGATACGCAGTATTTT. Translating it yields CATSDTTDTQYF.

The rearrangement uses TRBV12-3 or TRBV12-4 and TRBJ1-2; no reliable D call. CDR3 length: 16 amino acids. Trimming stripped 3 bases from V and 0 bases from J, with 14 bases between. The CDR3 protein is CASSFTSLGSNYGYTF. The DNA for the CDR3 is TGTGCCAGCAGTTTTACCTCGTTGGGTTCTAACTATGGCTACACCTTC.

This clonotype is labeled large. The chain couples TRBV19 to TRBJ1-1, with TRBD1 matching over 7 bases. Germline CDR1 is LNHDA and CDR2 is SQIVND (reference sequence). V shed 6 bases and J 3 bases; nucleotides not matched to a gene: 4. The CDR3 runs to 13 residues. The CDR3 DNA is TGTGCCAGTAGGGGTCAGGGGGACACTGAAGCTTTCTTT. Its protein product is CASRGQGDTEAFF.

In its sample, this clonotype is large (0.1 to 1%). The J gene is TRBJ2-7, the V gene TRBV19; a possible D gene is TRBD1 (6 bases). CDR1 LNHDA and CDR2 SQIVND come from the germline V gene (reference sequence). The V end lost 5 bases, the J end lost 3 bases, and 11 bases lay between the germline ends. The CDR3 spans 13 residues. The CDR3 bases are TGTGCCAGTAGTTTGCAAGGGGGCTACGAGCAGTACTTC. The encoded protein is CASSLQGGYEQYF. The full variable domain, with the rest looked up from reference TRBV19 and TRBJ2-7, is DGGITQSPKYLFRKEGQNVTLSCEQNLNHDAMYWYRQDPGQGLRLIYYSQIVNDFQKGDIAEGYSVSREKKESFPLTVTSAQKNPTAFYLCASSLQGGYEQYFGPGTRLTVT.

This clonotype is large by share. The chain uses TRBV19 and TRBJ1-5, with TRBD1 matching over 8 bases. Trimming removed 10 bases from V and 2 bases from J; junction bases left unmatched: 10. This CDR3 region has 15 residues. CDR1 is LNHDA, CDR2 SQIVND, per germline (reference sequence). DNA for the CDR3: TGTGCCACCCAGGACAGGGAATATGGCAATCAGCCCCAGCATTTT. It encodes CATQDREYGNQPQHF.

This clonotype is medium-sized (0.01 to 0.1%). The gene calls are TRBV25-1 and TRBJ2-2; D is undetermined. The CDR3 extends over 13 amino acids. CDR1 and CDR2 (germline): MGHDK, SYGVNS. Between the trimmed V and J ends, which lost 6 bases and 6 bases, there was a span of 11 bases. CDR3 DNA: TGTGCCAGCAGCCCATACATGGCCGGGGAGCTGTTTTTT. Translation: CASSPYMAGELFF.

By sample fraction, this clonotype is large. J is TRBJ2-3 and V is TRBV7-8, with D uncertain. CDR1 SGHVS and CDR2 FQNEAQ come from the germline V gene. Trimming cost V 5 bases and J 5 bases, with 11 bases left between them. The CDR3 is 13 residues long. CDR3 protein: CASSPAGGDTQYF. CDR3 nucleotides: TGTGCCAGCAGCCCAGCTGGTGGAGATACGCAGTATTTT.

The gene calls are TRBV20-1 and TRBJ1-1, with TRBD1 matching 7 bases. Unmatched junction bases numbered 9, after V lost 0 bases and J lost 5 bases. The germline V gene encodes CDR1 DFQATT and CDR2 SNEGSKA (reference sequence). The CDR3 extends over 15 amino acids. CDR3 DNA: TGCAGTGCTAGAGATTGGGGAGACAGGGTGACTGAAGCTTTCTTT. It codes for CSARDWGDRVTEAFF.

Relative to its sample, this clonotype is medium-sized. The rearrangement joins TRBV19 to TRBJ2-7; 8 nucleotides line up with TRBD1. J lost 6 bases, V lost 10 bases, and 5 bases had no gene match. Germline CDR1 reads LNHDA; CDR2 reads SQIVND (reference sequence). This CDR3 region has 11 residues. CDR3 sequence: CATRTGIEQYF. The CDR3, as DNA: TGTGCCACCCGGACAGGGATCGAGCAGTACTTC.

By share, this clonotype counts as medium-sized. This rearrangement joins TRBV2 to TRBJ1-6, with D uncertain. The CDR3 runs to 15 residues. Germline CDR1 and CDR2: SNHLY and FYNNEI. V dropped 1 base and J dropped 5 bases, with 9 bases sitting between them. CDR3 nucleotides: TGTGCCAGCAGTGAAGACACTTTTAATAATTCACCCCTCCACTTT. Translating it yields CASSEDTFNNSPLHF.

For this clonotype: The junction differs from germline at one of its ends, possibly a read error. The gene calls are TRBV19 and TRBJ2-3; TRBD2 aligns across 7 bases. Germline CDR1 reads LNHDA; CDR2 reads SQIVND (reference sequence). The CDR3 has 15 amino acids. CDR3 residues: CASSIGSSGHGTQCF. The CDR3 nucleotides are TGTGCCAGTAGTATAGGTTCTAGCGGCCATGGGACGCAGTGTTTT.

The sample holds a few counts of this clonotype. V usage is TRBV30 and J usage is TRBJ2-6; no clear D. The CDR3 is made up of 14 amino acids. In germline, CDR1 is GTSNPN, CDR2 SVGIG (reference sequence). V was trimmed by 2 bases and J by 0 bases, leaving 5 bases between them. CDR3 sequence (DNA): TGTGCCTGGAGTTCCCGCTCTGGGGCCAACGTCCTGACTTTC. As protein: CAWSSRSGANVLTF.

On this clonotype itself: This sequence may be a read error, since a much larger clone differs from it by one base. This chain links TRBV9 with TRBJ2-5; either TRBD1 or TRBD2 may fit D (5 bases each). The CDR3 spans 14 residues. Trimming removed 6 bases at V and 11 bases at J, with 23 bases between. CDR1 and CDR2 from the germline V gene are SGDLS and YYNGEE. The CDR3 nucleotides read TGTGCCAGCAACTCGGGCAGGGAGTACAATGAGCAGTACTTC. This gives the protein CASNSGREYNEQYF.

By its share, this clonotype is medium-sized. The rearrangement joins TRBV19 to TRBJ2-2; possible D gene TRBD1, 5 bases. CDR1 LNHDA and CDR2 SQIVND come from the germline V gene (reference sequence). V dropped 5 bases and J dropped 6 bases, with 10 bases sitting between them. The CDR3 has 13 residues. For the CDR3, the DNA is TGTGCCAGTAGTCTGGGGCCGGCCGGGGAGCTGTTTTTT. Protein product: CASSLGPAGELFF.

The chain has TRBV3-1 and TRBJ1-5, with a possible D match to TRBD1 (6 bases). CDR3 length: 16 residues. V lost 0 bases and J 2 bases, leaving 11 bases between the germline ends. Germline CDR1 and CDR2: LGHDT and YNNKEL (reference sequence). The CDR3 sequence: CASSQDRGGGNQPQHF. Here the CDR3 DNA reads TGTGCCAGCAGCCAAGATAGAGGGGGTGGCAATCAGCCCCAGCATTTT.